This is a list of T cell receptor beta chains from one sample in a study of Graves' ophthalmopathy and Graves' hyperthyroidism. TCRdb ran MiXCR on the multiplex PCR reads and lists one entry per CDR3 protein. Among some 380,000 distinct CDR3 sequences listed, 15% were seen once. Input material: peripheral blood. These receptors all come from a woman under 30 with stable Graves' hyperthyroidism. The CDR3 runs from the conserved cysteine through the conserved F or W. A D gene is named only where the DNA matches it firmly. Clone size, where shown, is once, few, many, or a class for clones that have expanded.

v_call: TRBV18
clone_size: many
d_call: NA
j_call: TRBJ1-2
cdr3_aa: CASSPPSREYGHTF
cdr3_nt: TGTGCCAGCTCACCACCGAGCAGGGAGTATGGCCACACCTTC

v_call: TRBV7-6
clone_size: NA
d_call: TRBD2
j_call: TRBJ2-5
cdr3_aa: CASSLASSGGFETQYF
cdr3_nt: TGTGCCAGCAGCTTAGCCTCTAGCGGGGGGTTTGAGACCCAGTACTTC

v_call: TRBV5-1
clone_size: NA
d_call: TRBD2
j_call: TRBJ2-7
cdr3_aa: CASSFAGLAGSYEQYF
cdr3_nt: TGCGCCAGCAGCTTTGCGGGACTAGCGGGGTCCTACGAGCAGTACTTC

v_call: TRBV10-2
clone_size: many
d_call: NA
j_call: TRBJ1-2
cdr3_aa: CASSPEDFYGYTF
cdr3_nt: TGCGCCAGCAGTCCGGAGGACTTCTATGGCTACACCTTC

v_call: TRBV15
clone_size: many
d_call: NA
j_call: TRBJ1-2
cdr3_aa: CATSRRGSGDYGYTF
cdr3_nt: TGTGCCACCAGCAGACGTGGCTCTGGGGACTATGGCTACACCTTC

v_call: TRBV12-3/TRBV12-4
clone_size: NA
d_call: NA
j_call: TRBJ2-4
cdr3_aa: CASSRGRAKNIKYF
cdr3_nt: TGTGCCAGCAGTCGGGGCCGAGCCAAAAACATTAAGTACTTC

v_call: TRBV11-2
clone_size: many
d_call: NA
j_call: TRBJ1-1
cdr3_aa: CASALNLGTEAFF
cdr3_nt: TGTGCCAGCGCTTTGAACTTGGGGACTGAAGCTTTCTTT

v_call: TRBV12-5
clone_size: many
d_call: TRBD2
j_call: TRBJ2-2
cdr3_aa: CATLRGGSGELFF
cdr3_nt: TGTGCCACCTTGCGGGGGGGCTCCGGGGAGCTGTTTTTT

v_call: TRBV5-1
clone_size: NA
d_call: NA
j_call: TRBJ2-7
cdr3_aa: CASSGNYYEQYF
cdr3_nt: TGCGCCAGCAGCGGGAACTATTACGAGCAGTACTTC

v_call: TRBV24-1
clone_size: many
d_call: NA
j_call: TRBJ1-2
cdr3_aa: CATSDGFDYGYTF
cdr3_nt: TGTGCCACCAGTGATGGATTTGACTATGGCTACACCTTC

v_call: TRBV6-5
clone_size: many
d_call: NA
j_call: TRBJ1-1
cdr3_aa: CASSYTRDTEAFF
cdr3_nt: TGTGCCAGCAGTTACACGAGAGACACTGAAGCTTTCTTT

v_call: TRBV11-3
clone_size: many
d_call: NA
j_call: TRBJ2-5
cdr3_aa: CASSLQRGKETQYF
cdr3_nt: TGTGCCAGCAGCTTACAACGGGGGAAAGAGACCCAGTACTTC

v_call: TRBV12-3/TRBV12-4
clone_size: many
d_call: TRBD1
j_call: TRBJ1-2
cdr3_aa: CASSLGDRDYGYTF
cdr3_nt: TGTGCCAGCTCCTTAGGGGACAGAGACTATGGCTACACCTTC

v_call: TRBV7-9
clone_size: many
d_call: TRBD2
j_call: TRBJ2-7
cdr3_aa: CASSLLAGEGEQYF
cdr3_nt: TGTGCCAGCAGCTTACTAGCGGGGGAGGGCGAGCAGTACTTC

v_call: TRBV27
clone_size: many
d_call: NA
j_call: TRBJ2-2
cdr3_aa: CASGTTGELFF
cdr3_nt: TGTGCCAGCGGGACCACCGGGGAGCTGTTTTTT

v_call: TRBV7-2
clone_size: many
d_call: TRBD1
j_call: TRBJ1-2
cdr3_aa: CASSLRQGNYGYTF
cdr3_nt: TGTGCCAGCAGCTTAAGACAGGGCAACTATGGCTACACCTTC

v_call: TRBV6-1
clone_size: many
d_call: TRBD1
j_call: TRBJ2-7
cdr3_aa: CASSESQGEFYEQYF
cdr3_nt: TGTGCCAGCAGTGAATCACAGGGGGAGTTCTACGAGCAGTACTTC

v_call: TRBV7-2
clone_size: many
d_call: NA
j_call: TRBJ1-1
cdr3_aa: CASSFGGIWRDGTTEAFF
cdr3_nt: TGTGCCAGCTCCTTTGGGGGTATCTGGAGGGATGGGACCACTGAAGCTTTCTTT

v_call: TRBV7-3
clone_size: many
d_call: NA
j_call: TRBJ1-2
cdr3_aa: CASSLGAQGNYGYTF
cdr3_nt: TGTGCCAGCAGCTTAGGGGCACAGGGAAACTATGGCTACACCTTC

v_call: TRBV5-1
clone_size: few
d_call: TRBD1
j_call: TRBJ1-2
cdr3_aa: CASSIDYRGLGYTF
cdr3_nt: TGCGCCAGCAGCATCGATTACAGGGGGCTTGGCTACACCTTC

v_call: TRBV4-1
clone_size: many
d_call: NA
j_call: TRBJ1-1
cdr3_aa: CASSQDGALNTEAFF
cdr3_nt: TGCGCCAGCAGCCAAGATGGAGCATTAAACACTGAAGCTTTCTTT

v_call: TRBV7-2
clone_size: many
d_call: NA
j_call: TRBJ2-7
cdr3_aa: CASSLVTLGEQYF
cdr3_nt: TGTGCCAGCAGCTTGGTCACCCTGGGCGAGCAGTACTTC

v_call: TRBV18
clone_size: few
d_call: NA
j_call: TRBJ1-2
cdr3_aa: CASSPRIGDGFGYTF
cdr3_nt: TGTGCCAGCTCACCACGTATAGGGGATGGGTTCGGCTACACCTTC

v_call: TRBV6-2/TRBV6-3
clone_size: NA
d_call: NA
j_call: TRBJ1-2
cdr3_aa: CASSYRRVSGYTF
cdr3_nt: TGTGCCAGCAGTTACCGCAGGGTGAGCGGCTACACCTTC

v_call: TRBV6-2/TRBV6-3
clone_size: many
d_call: TRBD1
j_call: TRBJ1-2
cdr3_aa: CASSRTGNYGYTF
cdr3_nt: TGTGCCAGCAGTCGGACAGGAAACTATGGCTACACCTTC

v_call: TRBV3-1
clone_size: many
d_call: NA
j_call: TRBJ2-7
cdr3_aa: CASSRRLATYEQYF
cdr3_nt: TGTGCCAGCAGCCGCCGACTCGCCACCTACGAGCAGTACTTC

v_call: TRBV6-2/TRBV6-3
clone_size: few
d_call: NA
j_call: TRBJ1-5
cdr3_aa: CASSYSPGESNQPQHF
cdr3_nt: TGTGCCAGCAGTTACTCCCCGGGGGAAAGCAATCAGCCCCAGCATTTT